A single sample is the source of the 15 T cell receptor beta chains below, sequenced in a study of beta chain features in type 1 diabetes. Study observations and caveats: There was a moderate but significant shortening of TCRB CDR3s in all four CD4+ subsets of Type 1 diabetes patients.

No antigen is known for these receptors. Expressed TCRB transcripts were sequenced because the entire RNA isolate underwent reverse transcription. Here immunoSEQ multiplex PCR was the method, and the copy in TCRdb shows in-frame clones only, minus some. Here the sample spans 330,000 or so clones, 10% to 15% being singletons. The sample comprised naive CD4+ T cells from blood. The source is a woman aged 18-29 years with type 1 diabetes.

This clone has just a few counts. The chain joins TRBV5-1 to TRBJ2-5; weak D call: TRBD2 (6 bases). The CDR3 is 14 residues long. Germline V gene sequence: CDR1 SGHRS, CDR2 YFSETQ. Trimming took off 3 bases at V and 5 bases at J, with 14 bases between the two ends. The CDR3 bases are TGCGCCAGCAGCTACCAACTAGCCCCCGAGACCCAGTACTTC. Protein sequence: CASSYQLAPETQYF.

This sequence joins TRBV5-1 and TRBJ2-5; D unclear. The germline V gene encodes CDR1 SGHRS and CDR2 YFSETQ. V lost 0 bases and J 5 bases, leaving 8 bases between the germline ends. The CDR3 runs to 13 residues. CDR3 residues: CASSLGLSETQYF. DNA for the CDR3: TGCGCCAGCAGCTTGGGTCTGAGTGAGACCCAGTACTTC.

This clone was found a few times. This chain joins TRBV11-2 and TRBJ1-6; D is perhaps TRBD1 (5 bases). The CDR3 contains 14 residues. Trimming stripped 5 bases from V and 9 bases from J, with 14 bases between. Germline loops: CDR1 SGHAT, CDR2 FQNNGV. The CDR3 bases are TGTGCCAGCAGCCCGCGTGGGGGGTCTTCACCCCTCCACTTT. Translated: CASSPRGGSSPLHF.

The gene calls are TRBV11-2 and TRBJ2-5, with unresolved D. The CDR3 totals 15 residues. Trimming stripped 5 bases from V and 5 bases from J, with 18 bases between. Germline V gene sequence: CDR1 SGHAT, CDR2 FQNNGV. CDR3 DNA: TGTGCCAGCAGCCCAGACCTCGACTTGTCCGAGACCCAGTACTTC. It encodes CASSPDLDLSETQYF.

This clone was seen a few times. V gene TRBV28 combines with J gene TRBJ2-5; 9 nucleotides match TRBD2. CDR1 is MDHEN, CDR2 SYDVKM, per germline. This CDR3 comprises 13 residues. V lost 5 bases, J lost 7 bases, and 5 bases stayed unmatched. The CDR3 spells CASSLSGSWTQYF. CDR3 DNA sequence: TGTGCCAGCAGTCTTAGCGGGAGTTGGACCCAGTACTTC.

The chain uses TRBV4-3 and TRBJ2-3; perhaps TRBD1 as D (5 bases). Per the germline V gene, CDR1 is LGHNA and CDR2 is YSLEER. Trimming left V 10 bases short and J 6 bases short, with 23 bases between. CDR3 size: 15 residues. The CDR3 DNA follows: TGCGCCACCACGGACATACACGGGTATGAGGATACGCAGTATTTT. Residues: CATTDIHGYEDTQYF.

The genes are TRBV14 and TRBJ2-3; D uncertain. CDR3 length: 16 amino acids. V lost 1 base and J lost 1, with 12 bases in between. Germline V gene lookup returns CDR1 SGHDN and CDR2 FVKESK. CDR3 coding DNA: TGTGCCAGCAGCCAAGGAGGCAACCTACGCACAGATACGCAGTATTTT. It is translated as CASSQGGNLRTDTQYF.

Only a few counts were recorded for this clone. Other DNA sequences in the same sample also yield this CDR3. The chain is built from TRBV2 and TRBJ2-5; D gene uncertain. The CDR3 is made up of 13 amino acids. V was shortened by 1 base and J by 2 bases, with 5 bases between the two germline ends. Germline V CDR1 and CDR2: SNHLY, FYNNEI. CDR3 bases: TGTGCCAGCAGTGAAGACAGACAAGAGACCCAGTACTTC. This gives the protein CASSEDRQETQYF.

Here the CDR3 reads CASSQVHGQGQYF. CDR3 DNA: TGTGCCAGCAGCCAAGTTCACGGACAGGGACAATATTTT. The chain links TRBV14 to TRBJ1-3, with 8 bases matching TRBD1. CDR1 is SGHDN and CDR2 is FVKESK in the germline V gene. The CDR3 covers 13 residues. J gave up 15 bases and V 1 base, and 8 bases lay outside the gene matches. Together with reference TRBV14 and TRBJ1-3, the CDR3 gives the full variable domain: EAGVTQFPSHSVIEKGQTVTLRCDPISGHDNLYWYRRVMGKEIKFLLHFVKESKQDESGMPNNRFLAERTGGTYSTLKVQPAELEDSGVYFCASSQVHGQGQYFGEGSWLTVV.

This clone was detected a few times. CDR3 sequence reads: CSARATYEQYF. CDR3 bases: TGCAGTGCTAGAGCCACCTACGAGCAGTACTTC. This chain connects TRBV20-1 to TRBJ2-7; D uncertain. V was pared by 1 base and J by 2 bases, with 3 bases between. This CDR3 region has 11 residues. Germline values: CDR1 DFQATT, CDR2 SNEGSKA (reference sequence).

J is TRBJ2-1 and V is TRBV18, with D possibly matching TRBD1 (5 bases). Trimming removed 3 bases at V and 15 bases at J, with 18 bases between. There are 13 residues in the CDR3. CDR1 and CDR2 (germline): KGHSH, LQKENI. CDR3: CASSPIEQDISFF. CDR3 DNA sequence: TGTGCCAGCTCACCTATCGAACAGGATATTTCGTTCTTC.

The J gene is TRBJ1-2, the V gene TRBV28, with a tentative D call TRBD1 (6 bases). Germline CDR1 reads MDHEN; CDR2 reads SYDVKM. The length of the CDR3 is 13 residues. Trimming shortened V by 7 bases and J by 4 bases, and 13 bases separated the two germline ends. The CDR3 coding sequence is TGTGCCAGCACCCGACGGACAGCCTATGGCTACACCTTC. Its translation is CASTRRTAYGYTF.

This clone was picked up a small number of times. The chain links TRBV5-4 to TRBJ2-3; 7 bases are shared with TRBD2. The V gene's germline CDR1 is SGHNT and CDR2 YYREEE (reference sequence). With V trimmed by 9 bases and J by 3 bases, 7 bases remained unmatched. The CDR3 runs to 13 residues. The CDR3, as DNA: TGTGCCATGGCGGGGGAGCCGACAGATACGCAGTATTTT. Protein product: CAMAGEPTDTQYF. Filled out from reference TRBV5-4 and TRBJ2-3, the complete variable domain reads ETGVTQSPTHLIKTRGQQVTLRCSSQSGHNTVSWYQQALGQGPQFIFQYYREEENGRGNFPPRFSGLQFPNYSSELNVNALELDDSALYLCAMAGEPTDTQYFGPGTRLTVL.

In its sample, this clone was seen a few times. The V and J genes are TRBV5-4 and TRBJ2-1, with D tentatively TRBD1 (6 bases). Germline CDR1 reads SGHNT; CDR2 reads YYREEE (reference sequence). The CDR3 sequence is 14 residues long. V lost 4 bases, J lost 4 bases, and 12 bases lay in between. CDR3: CASSAKTGYNEQFF. In DNA form, the CDR3 reads TGTGCCAGCAGCGCCAAGACAGGATACAATGAGCAGTTCTTC. Full variable domain (rest looked up from reference TRBV5-4 and TRBJ2-1): ETGVTQSPTHLIKTRGQQVTLRCSSQSGHNTVSWYQQALGQGPQFIFQYYREEENGRGNFPPRFSGLQFPNYSSELNVNALELDDSALYLCASSAKTGYNEQFFGPGTRLTVL.

This clone was counted only a few times. The V call is TRBV5-4, the J call TRBJ1-2; D remains unclear. V lost 4 bases to trimming and J lost 8 bases, with 9 bases between them. The CDR3 sequence is 11 residues long. Germline V lookup: CDR1 SGHNT, CDR2 YYREEE (reference sequence). CDR3: CASSVQQGYTF. The CDR3 DNA sequence: TGTGCCAGCAGCGTACAGCAGGGCTACACCTTC. Full variable domain (outside the CDR3, taken from reference TRBV5-4 and TRBJ1-2): ETGVTQSPTHLIKTRGQQVTLRCSSQSGHNTVSWYQQALGQGPQFIFQYYREEENGRGNFPPRFSGLQFPNYSSELNVNALELDDSALYLCASSVQQGYTFGSGTRLTVV.